This T cell receptor beta chain was profiled in a study of cytomegalovirus exposure and HLA in healthy donors. Study observations and caveats: Later findings reportedly placed an Asian-associated ancestry cluster below the approximately 620-donor mean for N-insertions.

Germline V gives CDR1 WSHSY, CDR2 SAAADI. The CDR3 length is 13 residues. V was pared by 6 bases and J by 8 bases, with 9 bases of the junction left unmatched. In regard to this clone: What it binds is unknown.

Use of 60 Vbeta and 13 Jbeta primers characterized the PCR. This table comes from immunoSEQ multiplex PCR, and its TCRdb copy is limited to in-frame clones, with some not included. The data show over 100,000 clones, and the top ten clones hold 1.5% to 2%. The sequencing input was PBMCs. This receptor was obtained from a man between 18 and 35 years old in good health and CMV-seronegative. This rearrangement joins TRBV10-2 to TRBJ1-1, with 7 bases matching TRBD1. The CDR3 DNA reads as TGCGCCAGCAGGATAGGGGGCGCGAGGGAAGCTTTCTTT. Its protein is CASRIGGAREAFF.